The rows below give T cell receptor beta chains drawn from one sample of a study of graft-versus-host responses after intestinal transplantation. Sequenced by immunoSEQ multiplex PCR; TCRdb stores in-frame clones only, minus some. The sample shows approximately 74,000 clones, around 92% of them seen only once. The sequencing here drew on PBMCs, taken 98 days after intestinal transplantation. The receptors come from a human patient who received an intestinal transplant, so some T cells may come from the graft donor. The CDR3 runs from the conserved cysteine through the conserved F or W. A D gene is named only where the DNA matches it firmly. Clone size is given for some rows only: seen once, a few or many times, or a class if the clone is expanded.

v_call	clone_size	j_call	d_call	cdr3_aa	cdr3_nt
TRBV11-2	-	TRBJ1-4	-	CASSLEQDPGEEKLFF	TGTGCCAGCAGCTTAGAGCAGGACCCGGGCGAGGAAAAACTGTTTTTT
TRBV4-3	-	TRBJ2-7	-	CASSQGRWRYEQYF	TGCGCCAGCAGCCAAGGGAGGTGGAGGTACGAGCAGTACTTC
TRBV6-6	-	TRBJ2-5	-	CATWTSQETQYF	TGTGCCACCTGGACGTCCCAAGAGACCCAGTACTTC
TRBV15	once	TRBJ1-1	-	CATSQLAHRAANAEAFF	TGTGCCACCAGCCAGCTAGCCCACCGGGCGGCTAACGCTGAAGCTTTCTTT
TRBV19	-	TRBJ1-5	-	CASSPQGGNQPQHF	TGTGCCAGTAGTCCCCAAGGGGGCAATCAGCCCCAGCATTTT
TRBV11-2	-	TRBJ2-7	-	CASSPRQVPSYEQYF	TGTGCCAGCAGCCCTAGACAGGTCCCCTCCTACGAGCAGTACTTC
TRBV5-7	once	TRBJ2-6	-	CASSLKGTPGANVLTF	TGTGCCAGCAGCTTGAAGGGGACACCTGGGGCCAACGTCCTGACTTTC
TRBV5-4	once	TRBJ1-1	-	CASSRAGPTVMNTEAFF	TGTGCCAGCAGCCGGGCAGGTCCGACAGTAATGAACACTGAAGCTTTCTTT
TRBV5-1	-	TRBJ2-1	TRBD2	CASSPLGLAGGAPNEQFF	TGCGCCAGCAGCCCGTTGGGACTAGCGGGAGGGGCCCCCAATGAGCAGTTCTTC
TRBV29-1	-	TRBJ2-1	-	CSVEVSGSYNEQFF	TGCAGCGTTGAGGTCAGCGGTTCTTACAATGAGCAGTTCTTC
TRBV29-1	-	TRBJ2-1	-	CSVGPRGDFNEQFF	TGCAGCGTTGGACCCAGGGGGGATTTCAATGAGCAGTTCTTC
TRBV7-3	-	TRBJ2-7	TRBD2	CASSFSPSGRRSYEQYF	TGTGCCAGCAGCTTTAGCCCCTCCGGGAGGAGGTCCTACGAGCAGTACTTC
TRBV27	-	TRBJ2-1	-	CASSLRGGNEQFF	TGTGCCAGCAGTTTGAGGGGGGGGAATGAGCAGTTCTTC
TRBV6-6	-	TRBJ2-7	TRBD2	CASKLLAGQTYEQYF	TGTGCCAGCAAGCTCCTAGCGGGGCAAACCTACGAGCAGTACTTC
TRBV7-9	-	TRBJ2-3	TRBD2	CASSSGLAASTDTQYF	TGTGCCAGCAGCTCGGGACTAGCGGCGAGCACAGATACGCAGTATTTT
TRBV6-5	-	TRBJ2-1	-	CASSSDGDNEQFF	TGTGCCAGCAGTTCGGACGGAGACAATGAGCAGTTCTTC
TRBV6-1	-	TRBJ1-2	-	CASSPGTPYGYTF	TGTGCCAGCAGCCCCGGGACACCCTATGGCTACACCTTC
TRBV11-3	-	TRBJ2-7	TRBD2	CASSLGPPLAGGPRNF	TGTGCCAGCAGCTTAGGCCCACCACTAGCGGGAGGGCCGAGGAACTTC
TRBV6-5	-	TRBJ1-2	-	CASSTGTYGYTF	TGTGCCAGCAGCACAGGGACCTATGGCTACACCTTC
TRBV7-9	-	TRBJ2-1	TRBD2	CASSLERVRLAGHNEQFF	TGTGCCAGCAGCTTAGAACGGGTTCGGCTAGCGGGGCACAATGAGCAGTTCTTC
TRBV6-1	-	TRBJ2-7	-	CASSGSDRITTEQYF	TGTGCCAGCAGTGGGTCCGACAGAATTACGACCGAGCAGTACTTC
TRBV29-1	-	TRBJ2-7	-	CSVYGLWGLSSYEQYF	TGCAGCGTTTATGGCCTGTGGGGTCTCTCCTCCTACGAGCAGTACTTC
TRBV28	-	TRBJ1-3	TRBD1	CASRDGTGVGNTIYF	TGTGCCAGCAGGGATGGGACAGGGGTCGGAAACACCATATATTTT
TRBV9	-	TRBJ2-7	-	CASSVMDEQYF	TGTGCCAGCAGCGTTATGGACGAGCAGTACTTC
TRBV6-4	-	TRBJ2-3	TRBD2	CASSETSGGHGTQYF	TGTGCCAGCAGTGAGACTAGCGGGGGCCATGGTACGCAGTATTTT
TRBV19	-	TRBJ1-3	TRBD1	CATAGTALSGNTIYF	TGTGCCACCGCCGGGACAGCCCTCTCTGGAAACACCATATATTTT
TRBV10-2	-	TRBJ2-6	-	CASRGLISGANVLTF	TGCGCCAGCAGGGGTCTAATCTCTGGGGCCAACGTCCTGACTTTC
TRBV18	once	TRBJ1-3	TRBD1	CASSPPTGISGNTIYF	TGTGCCAGCTCACCACCGACAGGGATCTCTGGAAACACCATATATTTT
TRBV6-6	-	TRBJ2-5	TRBD1	CASSYSTGEETQYF	TGTGCCAGCAGTTACTCGACAGGGGAGGAGACCCAGTACTTC
TRBV6-6	few	TRBJ2-7	-	CASSYPPQGQLGEQYF	TGTGCCAGCAGTTACCCCCCGCAGGGGCAATTGGGCGAGCAGTACTTC
TRBV27	-	TRBJ2-7	-	CASSLGGGTLSYEQYF	TGTGCCAGCAGTTTAGGGGGCGGGACCCTCTCCTACGAGCAGTACTTC
TRBV27	-	TRBJ1-4	-	CASSSGTGRHEKLFF	TGTGCCAGCAGTTCCGGAACAGGGAGGCATGAAAAACTGTTTTTT
TRBV21-1	-	TRBJ1-2	-	CASYTQGVGDYGYTF	TGTGCCAGCTATACTCAGGGAGTGGGTGACTATGGCTACACCTTC
TRBV7-9	-	TRBJ2-3	TRBD1	CASSYGTGKADTQYF	TGTGCCAGCAGCTATGGGACAGGGAAGGCAGATACGCAGTATTTT
TRBV7-6	-	TRBJ2-3	-	CASSLESGDTQYF	TGTGCCAGCAGCTTAGAATCAGGAGATACGCAGTATTTT
TRBV30	-	TRBJ2-7	-	CAWSPTGTMSTYEQYF	TGTGCCTGGAGTCCAACCGGGACAATGAGCACCTACGAGCAGTACTTC
TRBV11-3	-	TRBJ2-7	TRBD1	CASSHRDRANEQYF	TGTGCCAGCAGCCACCGGGACAGGGCAAACGAGCAGTACTTC
TRBV11-2	-	TRBJ2-1	-	CASSLLDSYNEQFF	TGTGCCAGCAGCTTACTCGACAGTTACAATGAGCAGTTCTTC
TRBV25-1	-	TRBJ1-1	-	CASSEPWTAEAFF	TGTGCCAGCAGTGAACCGTGGACGGCTGAAGCTTTCTTT
TRBV6-4	-	TRBJ1-2	TRBD1	CASSEQPGQGPPSYGYTF	TGTGCCAGCAGTGAACAACCGGGACAGGGGCCTCCTAGCTATGGCTACACCTTC
TRBV6-1	-	TRBJ1-2	TRBD1	CASSEAYDRVLYGYTF	TGTGCCAGCAGTGAAGCTTACGACAGGGTCCTGTATGGCTACACCTTC
TRBV11-2	-	TRBJ1-2	TRBD1	CASSLEGQGRWGPNYGYTF	TGTGCCAGCAGCTTAGAGGGACAGGGAAGATGGGGCCCTAACTATGGCTACACCTTC
TRBV19	-	TRBJ2-2	-	CAGKGRANTGELFF	TGTGCCGGAAAAGGCCGGGCGAACACCGGGGAGCTGTTTTTT
TRBV5-1	-	TRBJ2-3	TRBD2	CASSLSGGSTDTQYF	TGCGCCAGCAGCCTTAGCGGGGGGAGCACAGATACGCAGTATTTT
TRBV11-1	few	TRBJ2-1	TRBD1	CASSLGTGVIEQFF	TGTGCCAGCAGCTTAGGGACAGGGGTAATAGAGCAGTTCTTC
TRBV6-5	-	TRBJ2-7	-	CASQFRGDGYEQYF	TGTGCCAGCCAATTTAGGGGGGACGGCTACGAGCAGTACTTC
TRBV15	-	TRBJ2-7	-	CATSREPGVGTYEQYF	TGTGCCACCAGCAGAGAACCGGGAGTGGGGACCTACGAGCAGTACTTC
TRBV11-2	-	TRBJ2-7	-	CASSFSTGGISYEQYF	TGTGCCAGCAGCTTCTCCACCGGCGGGATCTCCTACGAGCAGTACTTC
TRBV10-1	-	TRBJ1-1	TRBD1	CASSISQGTEAFF	TGCGCCAGCAGCATATCACAGGGGACTGAAGCTTTCTTT
TRBV6-5	-	TRBJ2-2	TRBD1	CASSQGANTGELFF	TGTGCCAGCAGTCAGGGGGCGAACACCGGGGAGCTGTTTTTT
TRBV6-6	-	TRBJ1-6	-	CASSYSGNSPLHF	TGTGCCAGCAGTTACTCCGGGAATTCACCCCTCCACTTT
TRBV5-6	-	TRBJ2-7	-	CASSTSYEQYF	TGTGCCAGCAGCACTAGCTACGAGCAGTACTTC
TRBV6-1	-	TRBJ2-2	-	CASSGQLTGELFF	TGTGCCAGCAGTGGACAGCTTACCGGGGAGCTGTTTTTT
TRBV20-1	-	TRBJ1-2	-	CSAGDNYGYTF	TGCAGTGCTGGTGACAACTATGGCTACACCTTC
TRBV6-5	-	TRBJ2-7	-	CASRTATFPYEQYF	TGTGCCAGCCGGACAGCTACTTTTCCCTACGAGCAGTACTTC